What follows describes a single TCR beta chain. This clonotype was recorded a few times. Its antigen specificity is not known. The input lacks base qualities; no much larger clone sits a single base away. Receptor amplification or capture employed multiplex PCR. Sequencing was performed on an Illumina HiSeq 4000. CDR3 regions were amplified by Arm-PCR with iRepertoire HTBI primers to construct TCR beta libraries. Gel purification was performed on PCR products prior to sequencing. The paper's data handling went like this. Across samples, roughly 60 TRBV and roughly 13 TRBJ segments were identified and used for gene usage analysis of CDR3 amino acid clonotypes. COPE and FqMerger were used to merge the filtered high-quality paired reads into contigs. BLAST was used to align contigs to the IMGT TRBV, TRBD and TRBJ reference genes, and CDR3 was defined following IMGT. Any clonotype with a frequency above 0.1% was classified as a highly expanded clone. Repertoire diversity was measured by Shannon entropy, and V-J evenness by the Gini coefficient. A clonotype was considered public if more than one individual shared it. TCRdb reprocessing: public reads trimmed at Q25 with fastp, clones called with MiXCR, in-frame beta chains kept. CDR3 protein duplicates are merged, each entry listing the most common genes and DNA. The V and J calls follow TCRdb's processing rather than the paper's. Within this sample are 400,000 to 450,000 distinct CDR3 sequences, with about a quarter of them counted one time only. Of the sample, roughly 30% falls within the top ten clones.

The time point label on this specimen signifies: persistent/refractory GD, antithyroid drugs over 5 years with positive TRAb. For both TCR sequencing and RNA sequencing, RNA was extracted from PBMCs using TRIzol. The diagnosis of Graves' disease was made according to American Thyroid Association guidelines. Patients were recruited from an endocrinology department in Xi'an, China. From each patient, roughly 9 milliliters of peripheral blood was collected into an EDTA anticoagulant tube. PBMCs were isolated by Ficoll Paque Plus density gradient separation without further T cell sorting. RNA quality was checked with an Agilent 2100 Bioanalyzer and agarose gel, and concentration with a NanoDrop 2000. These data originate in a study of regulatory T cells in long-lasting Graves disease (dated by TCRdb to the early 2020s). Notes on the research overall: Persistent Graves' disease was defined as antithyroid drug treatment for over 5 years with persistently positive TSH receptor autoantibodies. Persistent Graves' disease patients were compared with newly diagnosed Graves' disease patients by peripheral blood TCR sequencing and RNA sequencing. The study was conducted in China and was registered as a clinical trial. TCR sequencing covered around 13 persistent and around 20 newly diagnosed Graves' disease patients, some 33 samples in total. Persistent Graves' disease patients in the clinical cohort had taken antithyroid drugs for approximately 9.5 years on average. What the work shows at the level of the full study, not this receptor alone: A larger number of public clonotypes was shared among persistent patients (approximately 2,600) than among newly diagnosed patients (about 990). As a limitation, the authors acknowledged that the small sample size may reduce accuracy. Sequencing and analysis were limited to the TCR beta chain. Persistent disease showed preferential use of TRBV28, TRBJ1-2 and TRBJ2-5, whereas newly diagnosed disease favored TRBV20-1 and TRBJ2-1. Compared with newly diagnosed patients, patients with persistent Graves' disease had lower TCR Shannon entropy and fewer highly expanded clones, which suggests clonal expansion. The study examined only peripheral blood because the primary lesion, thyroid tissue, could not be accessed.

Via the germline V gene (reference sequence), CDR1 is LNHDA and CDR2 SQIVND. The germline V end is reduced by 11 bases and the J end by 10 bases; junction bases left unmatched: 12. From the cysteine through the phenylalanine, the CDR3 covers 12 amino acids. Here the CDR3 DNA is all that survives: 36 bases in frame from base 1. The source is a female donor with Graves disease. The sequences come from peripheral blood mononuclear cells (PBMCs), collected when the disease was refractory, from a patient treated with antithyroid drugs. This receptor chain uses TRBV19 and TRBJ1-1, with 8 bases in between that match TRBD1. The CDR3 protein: CASSEGQGAAFF. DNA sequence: TGTGCCTCCTCTGAAGGACAGGGAGCAGCTTTCTTT. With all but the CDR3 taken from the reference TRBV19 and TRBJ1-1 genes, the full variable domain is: DGGITQSPKYLFRKEGQNVTLSCEQNLNHDAMYWYRQDPGQGLRLIYYSQIVNDFQKGDIAEGYSVSREKKESFPLTVTSAQKNPTAFYLCASSEGQGAAFFGQGTRLTVV.